This T cell receptor (beta chain) was captured in a study of blood T cell repertoires in COVID-19. The V end lost 4 bases, the J end lost 3 bases, and 9 bases lay between the germline ends. CDR1 and CDR2 from the germline V gene are SGHTA and FQGNSA. This CDR3 comprises 13 residues. Sequencing used immunoSEQ multiplex PCR; TCRdb keeps in-frame clones, though not all of them. Of nearly 25,000 clones in the sample, approximately 81% were seen once. The chain employs TRBV7-2 and TRBJ1-2, with D perhaps matching TRBD1 (6 bases). Sequencing input: peripheral blood. The source is a man between 65 and 85 years old with acute or convalescent COVID-19. The CDR3 sequence is CASSSGGDYGYTF. The CDR3 bases are TGTGCCAGCAGCTCGGGGGGCGACTATGGCTACACCTTC.